The T cell receptor beta chain described here comes from a study of T cells in Graves' hyperthyroidism and ophthalmopathy. The CDR3 regions of TCR beta were amplified from RNA transcripts. The primer set for the first-round RT-PCR of the TCR CDR3 was HTBI. Each CDR3 protein gets one entry after TCRdb re-called the multiplex PCR reads with MiXCR. The sample contains roughly 510,000 distinct CDR3 sequences, around 21% of which appear only once. In this sample, this clonotype turned up many times. Stable Graves' hyperthyroidism meant no ophthalmopathy progression within 18 months. Per the germline V gene, CDR1 is MDHEN and CDR2 is SYDVKM. CDR3 size: 15 residues. The ends lost 5 bases at V and 4 bases at J; junction bases unmatched: 10.

The source is a man aged 18 to 35 with Graves' hyperthyroidism. This chain links TRBV28 with TRBJ1-2; the match to TRBD1 covers 7 bases. The sample consisted of blood. Here the CDR3 DNA reads TGTGCCAGCAGTAATAGGGGGACAGTACGCTATGGCTACACCTTC. This gives the protein CASSNRGTVRYGYTF.